The 8 T cell receptor beta chains in this list originate from one sample, sequenced in a study of T cell responses to AZD1222 COVID-19 vaccine. The method was immunoSEQ multiplex PCR; TCRdb's version includes in-frame clones alone and lacks a portion of them. The table includes under 95,000 clones, 80% to 90% detected once. Sample: peripheral blood, taken on day 0 of AZD1222 vaccination. The receptors shown here come from an adult in good health.

The V call is TRBV5-8, the J call TRBJ1-5, with D perhaps matching TRBD1 (5 bases). Germline values: CDR1 SGHTS, CDR2 YDEGEE. The CDR3 is made up of 16 amino acids. V was pared by 1 base and J by 0 bases, with 11 bases between. The CDR3 DNA sequence: TGTGCCAGCAGCTTGTCACCCAGGGTTAGCAATCAGCCCCAGCATTTT. Translation gives CASSLSPRVSNQPQHF.

The table lists this clone with a count of one. The V and J genes are TRBV30 and TRBJ1-4; weak D call: TRBD1 (5 bases). Looked up from germline, CDR1 is GTSNPN and CDR2 is SVGIG (reference sequence). V was shortened by 5 bases and J by 4 bases, with 11 bases between the two germline ends. There are 13 residues in the CDR3. This CDR3 is CAWEDRDNEKLFF. CDR3 DNA sequence: TGTGCCTGGGAAGACAGAGATAATGAAAAACTGTTTTTT. Full variable domain (rest looked up from reference TRBV30 and TRBJ1-4): SQTIHQWPATLVQPVGSPLSLECTVEGTSNPNLYWYRQAAGRGLQLLFYSVGIGQISSEVPQNLSASRPQDRQFILSSKKLLLSDSGFYLCAWEDRDNEKLFFGSGTQLSVL.

J is TRBJ1-1 and V is TRBV9; TRBD1 matches 7 bases. J gave up 0 bases and V 3 bases, and 5 bases lay outside the gene matches. CDR1 SGDLS and CDR2 YYNGEE come from the germline V gene. The length of the CDR3 is 15 residues. The chain's CDR3 is CASSGGTELNTEAFF. The CDR3 DNA follows: TGTGCCAGCAGCGGAGGGACAGAGCTGAACACTGAAGCTTTCTTT.

V and J are TRBV25-1 and TRBJ2-1; D ambiguous. From germline, CDR1 is MGHDK and CDR2 SYGVNS. This CDR3 is 12 amino acids long. V lost 5 bases and J lost 2, with 4 bases in between. CDR3 residues: CASSPPYNEQFF. CDR3 DNA sequence: TGTGCCAGCAGTCCCCCCTACAATGAGCAGTTCTTC.

The V and J genes are TRBV3-1 (or the pseudogene TRBV3-2) and TRBJ1-5; no clear D gene. V lost 0 bases and J 4 bases, leaving 4 bases between the germline ends. Germline lookup yields CDR1 LGHDT and CDR2 YNNKEL (reference sequence). The CDR3 spans 13 residues. The CDR3 loop reads CASSQDLNQPQHF. The CDR3 DNA follows: TGTGCCAGCAGCCAAGATTTGAATCAGCCCCAGCATTTT.

J is TRBJ2-1 and V is TRBV7-2; D is perhaps TRBD1 (6 bases). Germline V gene data show CDR1 as SGHTA and CDR2 as FQGNSA. The CDR3 spans 16 residues. V gave up 4 bases and J gave up 3 bases, with 16 bases separating them. This CDR3 reads CASSSNQGPHYNEQFF. The CDR3 nucleotides are TGTGCCAGCAGCTCGAACCAGGGGCCCCACTACAATGAGCAGTTCTTC.

This clone was picked up one time. The chain carries TRBV15 and TRBJ2-1, with D possibly TRBD1 on 6 matching bases. Germline V gene sequence: CDR1 LNHNV, CDR2 YYDKDF (reference sequence). V shed 0 bases and J shed 3 bases, with 21 bases lying between them. CDR3 length: 19 residues. The CDR3 DNA reads as TGTGCCACCAGCAGAGAATCTGATTTCTGGGGGACAAACTACAATGAGCAGTTCTTC. Its translation is CATSRESDFWGTNYNEQFF.

V and J are TRBV28 and TRBJ1-6, with TRBD1 identical over 7 bases. With V trimmed by 3 bases and J by 10 bases, 6 bases remained unmatched. Germline V CDR1 and CDR2: MDHEN, SYDVKM. The CDR3 runs 14 residues. CDR3: CASSFLVGQSPLHF. DNA for the CDR3: TGTGCCAGCAGTTTTTTGGTGGGACAGTCACCCCTCCACTTT. Using reference TRBV28 and TRBJ1-6 for the parts outside the CDR3, the full variable domain is DVKVTQSSRYLVKRTGEKVFLECVQDMDHENMFWYRQDPGLGLRLIYFSYDVKMKEKGDIPEGYSVSREKKERFSLILESASTNQTSMYLCASSFLVGQSPLHFGNGTRLTVT.